This TCR beta chain was observed in a study of blood T cell repertoires in COVID-19 (dated by TCRdb to about 2020). For context, the study as a whole: Collaborator samples came from the United States, Italy and Spain and covered acute and convalescent phases of COVID-19. Where HLA class I and class II types were available, the types were taken from metadata supplied by the sample provider, not from assay-based typing. The material from the prospective study consisted of cDNA or gDNA derived from T cells, B-cell-depleted T cells, or PBMCs. A freely available public database, intended as a resource for researchers studying the immune response to SARS-CoV-2, is where the repertoires were released. Sample metadata almost always included a de-identified subject ID, COVID-19 status, age in years and sex. Deeply sampled blood TCRbeta repertoires from subjects exposed to, actively infected with, or recovered from COVID-19 were included in the dataset. Samples came from the ongoing ImmuneRACE study (first 160 participants) plus 1,254 subjects from 6 global collaborators.

From the cysteine through the phenylalanine, the CDR3 covers 18 amino acids. Just the 54-base CDR3 DNA is kept, in frame starting at base 1. The germline V gene encodes CDR1 SGHVS and CDR2 FNYEAQ. After removal of 5 bases from V and 2 bases from J, the junction retains 12 bases not matched to a gene. General conclusions and limits of the study: Clinical and demographic metadata were provided uncurated, with the amount varying by source and participant.

Collaborating institutions collected whole blood in K2EDTA tubes following their own protocols. For TCRbeta analysis, collaborators shipped samples in one of three forms: frozen whole blood, isolated PBMCs, or DNA extracted from either of those sample types. In the case of this clone: The antigen it binds to is not known. Per-base qualities were not stored, and no clone one base away is much larger.

TCRbeta CDR3 regions were amplified from genomic DNA using the immunoSEQ Assay, a bias-controlled multiplex PCR. In the paper's pipeline: Within the assay, amplification of reference gene primers was used to estimate how many nucleated cells each sample contained. To quantify the absolute abundance of each unique TCRbeta CDR3 rearrangement, sequence reads were collapsed and filtered. For each sample, productive Simpson clonality was calculated as the square root of Simpson's diversity index over productive rearrangements. Here the immuneACCESS table is served through TCRdb, limited to in-frame sequences with V and J called. Missing clones are a known gap in these copies; in checked studies unresolved V genes cover under half, and the rest lacks a known reason. The V and J calls and clone size are taken from that table; D and trimming were inferred from the DNA. The sample contains more than 200,000 clones, 80% to 85% of them found a single time. The biggest ten clones account for 4.4% of the sample.

This sequence was found in a man aged 50 or older with active or convalescent COVID-19. The sample comprised peripheral blood. This receptor chain uses TRBV7-6 and TRBJ2-6; TRBD1 fits 7 bases in the junction. The CDR3 reads as follows: CASSTAVAGGPGANVLTF. The DNA sequence reads TGTGCCAGCAGCACGGCGGTGGCAGGGGGACCTGGGGCCAACGTCCTGACTTTC.